This T cell receptor beta chain originates from a study of shared clonotypes between healthy human individuals. The CDR3 runs 16 residues. V gave up 3 bases and J gave up 0 bases, with 14 bases separating them. CDR1 and CDR2 from the germline V gene are SGHRS and YFSETQ. The run depth of the assay was deep. It was across several immunoSEQ plates that each subset's genomic DNA was evenly split. The data were produced by immunoSEQ multiplex PCR, yet TCRdb's version contains in-frame clones alone and is incomplete. The sample holds about 1.1 million clones, around 78% seen once. The TCR was taken from a man aged 18 to 29 in good health. Some clones in this sample may be carry-over from other donors' samples. The J gene is TRBJ2-3, the V gene TRBV5-1; no reliable D call. The sequencing sample was made of memory CD4+ T cells from PBMCs. Subset meaning: CD45RA-negative fraction. CDR3 protein: CASSSGRPTSTDTQYF. The CDR3 DNA follows: TGCGCCAGCAGCTCAGGACGTCCAACTAGCACAGATACGCAGTATTTT.